The T cell receptor beta chain described here comes from a study of cytomegalovirus exposure and HLA in healthy donors. V was cut by 3 bases and J by 4 bases, with 15 bases left in between. Germline V lookup: CDR1 MGHDK, CDR2 SYGVNS. The CDR3 totals 15 residues. Data came from immunoSEQ multiplex PCR; TCRdb stores just in-frame clones and leaves some out. Altogether 150,000 to 200,000 clones are present, just under 90% being singletons, with the ten largest covering just over 4%. This sequence originates from a man aged 18 to 30 in good health and CMV-seropositive. The V and J genes are TRBV25-1 and TRBJ1-1, with a weak D call TRBD1 (5 bases). Material: PBMCs. CDR3 sequence (DNA): TGTGCCAGCAGTGATAATCTGGGACTGGGCACTGAAGCTTTCTTT. This sequence encodes CASSDNLGLGTEAFF.